This T cell receptor (beta chain) stems from a study of long-term antiretroviral therapy in people with HIV. Study-wide results and limits: Repertoire dominance by clones expanded before ART was seen at all time points. Repertoires looked antigen-experienced, with only a slight naive shift after ART.

Assay version v3.0 of immunoSEQ was used, and it was run at survey level. Assay: immunoSEQ multiplex PCR; the TCRdb copy retains only in-frame clones and omits some. The sample contains about 39,000 clones, more than 80% of which appear only once. Remarks on this clone: Its target is not known.

The V end lost 1 base, the J end lost 5 bases, and 17 bases lay between the germline ends. Germline V gene sequence: CDR1 GTSNPN, CDR2 SVGIG (reference sequence). The CDR3 is 15 residues long. The receptor was isolated from a woman aged 45-65 years with HIV. Source: unsorted PBMCs, taken 3.1 years after starting antiretroviral therapy. V and J are TRBV30 and TRBJ2-5, with D unclear. CDR3 region: CAWSALSGRRETQYF. CDR3 DNA: TGTGCCTGGAGTGCCCTCTCCGGACGTAGGGAGACCCAGTACTTC.